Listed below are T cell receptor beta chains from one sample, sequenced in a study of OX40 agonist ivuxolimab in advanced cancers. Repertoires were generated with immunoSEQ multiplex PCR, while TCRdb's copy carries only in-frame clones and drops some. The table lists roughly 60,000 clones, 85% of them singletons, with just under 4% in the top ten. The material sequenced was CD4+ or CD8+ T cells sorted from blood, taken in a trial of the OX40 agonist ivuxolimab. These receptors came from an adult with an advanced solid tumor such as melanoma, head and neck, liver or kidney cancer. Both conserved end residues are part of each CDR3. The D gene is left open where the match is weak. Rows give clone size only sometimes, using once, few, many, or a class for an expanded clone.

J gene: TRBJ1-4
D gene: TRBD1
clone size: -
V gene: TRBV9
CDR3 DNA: TGTGCCAGCAGCGGCGGACAGGCGGGAAATGAAAAACTGTTTTTT
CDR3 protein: CASSGGQAGNEKLFF

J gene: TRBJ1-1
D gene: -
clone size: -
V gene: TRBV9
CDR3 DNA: TGTGCCAGCAGCCCACTCCCCGGCATGAACACTGAAGCTTTCTTT
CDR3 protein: CASSPLPGMNTEAFF

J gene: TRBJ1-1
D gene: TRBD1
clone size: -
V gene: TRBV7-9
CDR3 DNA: TGTGCCAGCAGCGCTGAACCGGGACAGGGGGCCACTGAAGCTTTCTTT
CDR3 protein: CASSAEPGQGATEAFF

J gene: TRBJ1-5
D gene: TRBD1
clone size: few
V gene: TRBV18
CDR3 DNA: TGTGCCAGCTCACCGACAGGGGGCGACAATCAGCCCCAGCATTTT
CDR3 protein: CASSPTGGDNQPQHF

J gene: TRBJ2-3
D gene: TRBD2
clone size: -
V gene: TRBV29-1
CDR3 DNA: TGCAGCATAGCTAGCGGGGCGGGAGATACGCAGTATTTT
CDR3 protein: CSIASGAGDTQYF

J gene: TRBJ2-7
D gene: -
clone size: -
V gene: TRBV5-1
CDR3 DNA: TGCGCCAGCAGCTTGGGCCAGGGACTCGAGCAGTACTTC
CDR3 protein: CASSLGQGLEQYF

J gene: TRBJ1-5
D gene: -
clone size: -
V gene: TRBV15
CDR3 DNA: TGTGCCACCAGCAGGGAACAGGGCGATCAGCCCCAGCATTTT
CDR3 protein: CATSREQGDQPQHF

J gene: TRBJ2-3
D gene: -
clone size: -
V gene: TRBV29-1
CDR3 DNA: TGCAGCGCACTCCGTAGTACAGATACGCAGTATTTT
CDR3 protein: CSALRSTDTQYF

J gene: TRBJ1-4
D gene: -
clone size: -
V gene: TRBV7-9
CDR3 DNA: TGTGCCAGCAGCTTAGTCCCCGGGGCTAATGAAAAACTGTTTTTT
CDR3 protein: CASSLVPGANEKLFF

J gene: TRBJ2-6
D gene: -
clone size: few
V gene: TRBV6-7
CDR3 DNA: TGTGCCAGCGCCTCAGGGGGGGATTATTATGGGGCCAACGTCCTGACTTTC
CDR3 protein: CASASGGDYYGANVLTF

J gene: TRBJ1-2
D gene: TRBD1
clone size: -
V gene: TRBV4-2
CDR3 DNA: TGTGCCAGCAGCTTCAGACAGGGGGCGGCCTATGGCTACACCTTC
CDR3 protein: CASSFRQGAAYGYTF

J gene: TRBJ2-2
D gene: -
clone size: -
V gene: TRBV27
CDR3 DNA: TGTGCCAGCAGTTCTATACGGGCGGATCTCAGAACCGGGGAGCTGTTTTTT
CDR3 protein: CASSSIRADLRTGELFF

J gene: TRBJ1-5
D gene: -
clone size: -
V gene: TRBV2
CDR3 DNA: TGTGCCAGCAGGGGAGGGACCTGGGGGCCCCAGCATTTT
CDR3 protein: CASRGGTWGPQHF

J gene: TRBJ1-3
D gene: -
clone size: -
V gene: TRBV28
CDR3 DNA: TGTGCCAGCAGTTTATCAACGGGACACCCGATAAACACCATATATTTT
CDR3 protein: CASSLSTGHPINTIYF

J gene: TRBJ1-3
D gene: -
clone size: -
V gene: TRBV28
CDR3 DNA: TGTGCCAGCAGCCTACAGGTTAGCTCTGGAAACACCATATATTTT
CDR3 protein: CASSLQVSSGNTIYF

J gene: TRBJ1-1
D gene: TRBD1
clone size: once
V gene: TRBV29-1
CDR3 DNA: TGCAGCGTCTCCGGGGGGGGACAGCTCCCGGGTCTTCTCTTT
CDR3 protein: CSVSGGGQLPGLLF

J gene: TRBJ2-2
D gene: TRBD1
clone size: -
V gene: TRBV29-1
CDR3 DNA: TGCAGCGTTGGACAGGGAAACGCGAACACCGGGGAGCTGTTTTTT
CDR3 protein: CSVGQGNANTGELFF

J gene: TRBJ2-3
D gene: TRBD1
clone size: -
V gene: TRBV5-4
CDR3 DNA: TGTGCCAGCAGCTTGGCGGGGCAGGGGGACGGTACGCAGTATTTT
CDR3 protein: CASSLAGQGDGTQYF

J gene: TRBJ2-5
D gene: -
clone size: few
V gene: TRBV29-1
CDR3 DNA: TGCAGCGCCAAAGTTAACGGGGGATTACAAGAGACCCAGTACTTC
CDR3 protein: CSAKVNGGLQETQYF

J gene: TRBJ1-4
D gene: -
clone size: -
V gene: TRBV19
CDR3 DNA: TGTGCCAGTAGTATGGGCAGCAATGAAAAACTGTTTTTT
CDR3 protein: CASSMGSNEKLFF

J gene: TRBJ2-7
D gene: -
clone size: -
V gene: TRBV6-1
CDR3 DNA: TGTGCCAGCAGTTACTCAGTCTTCTTGTTC
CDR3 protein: CASSYSVFLF

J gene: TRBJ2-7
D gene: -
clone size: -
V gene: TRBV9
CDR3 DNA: TGTGCCAGCAGCCCTTCCGACAGTTCGGGCGAGCAGTACTTC
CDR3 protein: CASSPSDSSGEQYF

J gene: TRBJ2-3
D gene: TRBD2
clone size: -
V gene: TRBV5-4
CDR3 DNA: TGTGCCAGCAGCCAGGGACTAGCGGGAGCAGAGTCAGATACGCAGTATTTT
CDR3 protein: CASSQGLAGAESDTQYF

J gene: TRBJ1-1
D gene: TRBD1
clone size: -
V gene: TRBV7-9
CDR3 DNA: TGTGCCAGCAGCTTTCCTTCGGCGGGGACAGGGGGGAGCACTGAAGCTTTCTTT
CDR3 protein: CASSFPSAGTGGSTEAFF

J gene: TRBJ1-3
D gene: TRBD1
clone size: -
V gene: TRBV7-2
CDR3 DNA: TGTGCCAGCAGCTTATCAGGGGGGTCTGGAAACACCATATATTTT
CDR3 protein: CASSLSGGSGNTIYF

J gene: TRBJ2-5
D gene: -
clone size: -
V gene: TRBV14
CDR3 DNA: TGTGCCAGCAGCCCTTGGAACCAAGAGACCCAGTACTTC
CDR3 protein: CASSPWNQETQYF

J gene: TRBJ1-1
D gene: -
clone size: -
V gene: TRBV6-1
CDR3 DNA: TGTGCCAGCAGTGTGGTCGCGGGCGCAGACACTGAAGCTTTCTTT
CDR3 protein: CASSVVAGADTEAFF

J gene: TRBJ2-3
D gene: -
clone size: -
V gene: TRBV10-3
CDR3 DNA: TGTGCCATCAGTGACGGGGGCGTCGCGTCGCAGTATTTT
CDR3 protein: CAISDGGVASQYF

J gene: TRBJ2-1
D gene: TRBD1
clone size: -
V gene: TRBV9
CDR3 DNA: TGTGCCAGCAGCGTAGAGGGGACAGGTAATTCCGATGAGCAGTTCTTC
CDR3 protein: CASSVEGTGNSDEQFF

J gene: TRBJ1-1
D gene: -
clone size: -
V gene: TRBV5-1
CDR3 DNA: TGCGCCAGCAGCCGGACCAGGGGCACTGAAGCTTTCTTT
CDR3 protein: CASSRTRGTEAFF

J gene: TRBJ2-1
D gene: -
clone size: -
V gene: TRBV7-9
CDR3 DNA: TGTGCCAGCAGCCTCCCGACAGGCTACAATGAGCAGTTCTTC
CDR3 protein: CASSLPTGYNEQFF

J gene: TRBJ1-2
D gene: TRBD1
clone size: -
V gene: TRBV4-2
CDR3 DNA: TGTGCCAGCAGCCCCGGGGACAGGGACTTCTATGGCTACACCTTC
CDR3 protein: CASSPGDRDFYGYTF

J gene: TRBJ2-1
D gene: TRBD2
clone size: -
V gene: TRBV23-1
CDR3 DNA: TGCGCCCGTCCCCTTCCCCCCCCGGGACTAGCGTCCTCGAGGGGGTACAATGAGCAGTTCTTC
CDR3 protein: CARPLPPPGLASSRGYNEQFF

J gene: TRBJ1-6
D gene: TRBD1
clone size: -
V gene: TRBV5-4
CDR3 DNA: TGTGCCAGCAGCCTAGAAGGGACAGTAAATTCACCCCTCCACTTT
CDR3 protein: CASSLEGTVNSPLHF

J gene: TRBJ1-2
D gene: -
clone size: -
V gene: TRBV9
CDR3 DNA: TGTGCCAGCAGCGCGGGAGGGGGGTATGGCTACACCTTC
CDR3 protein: CASSAGGGYGYTF

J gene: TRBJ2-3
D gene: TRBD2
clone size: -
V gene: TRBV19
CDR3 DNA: TGTGCCAGTAGTATAGCCGTAGCGGGAGCGACAGATACGCAGTATTTT
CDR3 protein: CASSIAVAGATDTQYF

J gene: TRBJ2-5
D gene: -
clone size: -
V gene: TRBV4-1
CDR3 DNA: TGCGCCAGCAGCCAAGCGGATAGACGGCAAGAGACCCAGTACTTC
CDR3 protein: CASSQADRRQETQYF

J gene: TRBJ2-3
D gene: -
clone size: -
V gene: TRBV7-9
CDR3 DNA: TGTGCCAGCAGCTTAGGGGTTGGAGGGGGCACAGATACGCAGTATTTT
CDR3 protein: CASSLGVGGGTDTQYF

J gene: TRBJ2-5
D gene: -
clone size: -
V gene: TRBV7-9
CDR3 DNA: TGTGCCAGCAGCTTAGGAGGTCTTGAGACCCAGTACTTC
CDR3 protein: CASSLGGLETQYF

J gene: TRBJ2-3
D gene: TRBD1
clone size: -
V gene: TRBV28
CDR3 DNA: TGTGCCAGCAGGGACCGGGACAGGGGCACAGATACGCAGTATTTT
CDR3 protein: CASRDRDRGTDTQYF

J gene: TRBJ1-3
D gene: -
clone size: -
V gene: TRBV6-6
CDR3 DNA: TGTGCCAGCAGTTACTCGTCCTCAGGGCGGGGAAACACCATATATTTT
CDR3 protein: CASSYSSSGRGNTIYF

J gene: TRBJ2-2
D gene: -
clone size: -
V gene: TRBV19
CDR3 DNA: TGTGCCAGTAGTCCACAGGCGGGCACCGGGGAGCTGTTTTTT
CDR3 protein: CASSPQAGTGELFF

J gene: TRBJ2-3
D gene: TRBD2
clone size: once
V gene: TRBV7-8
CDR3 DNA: TGTGCCAGCAGCTTAGGCGTACTAGCGGGCACAGATACGCAGTATTTT
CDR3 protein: CASSLGVLAGTDTQYF